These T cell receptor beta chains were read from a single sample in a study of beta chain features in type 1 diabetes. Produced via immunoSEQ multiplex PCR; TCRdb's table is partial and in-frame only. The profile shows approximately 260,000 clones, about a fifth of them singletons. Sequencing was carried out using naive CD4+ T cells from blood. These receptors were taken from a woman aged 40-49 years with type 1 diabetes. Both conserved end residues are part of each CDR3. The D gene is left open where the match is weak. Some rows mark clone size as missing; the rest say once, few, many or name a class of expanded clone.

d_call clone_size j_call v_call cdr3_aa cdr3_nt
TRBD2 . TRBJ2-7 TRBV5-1 CASSSLAGSYEQYF TGCGCCAGCAGCTCCCTAGCGGGCTCCTACGAGCAGTACTTC
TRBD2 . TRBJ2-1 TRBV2 CASSPEWTSGWNEQFF TGTGCCAGCAGTCCTGAATGGACTAGCGGGTGGAATGAGCAGTTCTTC
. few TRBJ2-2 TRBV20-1 CSAPDTGELFF TGCAGTGCTCCAGACACCGGGGAGCTGTTTTTT
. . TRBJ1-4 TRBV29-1 CSVGTVNEKLFF TGCAGCGTTGGGACAGTTAATGAAAAACTGTTTTTT
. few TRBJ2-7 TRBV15 CATSRDLSPGYEQYF TGTGCCACCAGCAGAGATCTATCCCCGGGCTACGAGCAGTACTTC
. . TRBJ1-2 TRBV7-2 CASSLGFAGAANGYTF TGTGCCAGCAGCTTAGGGTTTGCGGGGGCGGCGAATGGCTACACCTTC
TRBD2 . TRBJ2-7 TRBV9 CASSVGAGTSGISYEQYF TGTGCCAGCAGCGTCGGAGCCGGGACTAGCGGGATCTCCTACGAGCAGTACTTC
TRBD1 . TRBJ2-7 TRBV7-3 CASSSGTGSLYEQYF TGTGCCAGCAGCTCCGGGACAGGGTCTTTATACGAGCAGTACTTC
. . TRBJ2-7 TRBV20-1 CSAGGRYEQYF TGCAGTGCGGGGGGGCGGTACGAGCAGTACTTC
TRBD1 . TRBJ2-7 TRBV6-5 CASSRPGQGRGEQYF TGTGCCAGCAGTCGCCCGGGACAGGGGAGGGGCGAGCAGTACTTC
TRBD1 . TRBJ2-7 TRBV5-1 CASSQPTGAYEQYF TGCGCCAGCAGCCAACCGACAGGGGCCTACGAGCAGTACTTC
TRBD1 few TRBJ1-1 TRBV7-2 CAYKTGVRAEAFF TGTGCCTACAAGACAGGGGTAAGGGCTGAAGCTTTCTTT
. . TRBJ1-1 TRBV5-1 CASRDSTENTEAFF TGCGCCAGCAGGGATTCGACAGAGAACACTGAAGCTTTCTTT
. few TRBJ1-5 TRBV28 CASSHRQTSNQPQHF TGTGCCAGCAGTCACCGACAGACCAGCAATCAGCCCCAGCATTTT
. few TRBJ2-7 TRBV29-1 CSVVAAASTLTYEQYF TGCAGCGTTGTAGCAGCGGCCTCCACCCTTACCTACGAGCAGTACTTC
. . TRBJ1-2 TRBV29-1 CSVGGGFLGYTF TGCAGCGTTGGGGGAGGGTTTCTTGGCTACACCTTC
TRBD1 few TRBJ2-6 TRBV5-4 CASSPGGSSSGANVLTF TGTGCCAGCAGCCCAGGGGGCTCTAGCTCTGGGGCCAACGTCCTGACTTTC
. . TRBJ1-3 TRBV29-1 CSAAGQSSGNTIYF TGCAGCGCTGCCGGACAGTCCTCTGGAAACACCATATATTTT
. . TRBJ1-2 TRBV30 CAWSVFGSGYTF TGTGCCTGGAGTGTCTTCGGGTCTGGCTACACCTTC
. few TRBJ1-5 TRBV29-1 CSVSEYYSNQPQHF TGCAGCGTTTCGGAGTACTATAGCAATCAGCCCCAGCATTTT
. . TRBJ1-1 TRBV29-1 CSVGLRLNTEAFF TGCAGCGTCGGCCTCAGGTTGAACACTGAAGCTTTCTTT
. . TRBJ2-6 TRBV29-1 CSVETTAGANVLTF TGCAGCGTTGAAACGACAGCTGGGGCCAACGTCCTGACTTTC
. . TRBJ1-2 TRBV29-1 CSVEDWQGVGYTF TGCAGCGTTGAAGATTGGCAGGGCGTTGGCTACACCTTC
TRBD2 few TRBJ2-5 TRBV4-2 CASAPGLAGETQYF TGTGCCAGCGCCCCGGGACTAGCGGGAGAGACCCAGTACTTC
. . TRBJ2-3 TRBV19 CASRPRASGPDTQYF TGTGCCAGCCGCCCCCGGGCCAGCGGGCCAGATACGCAGTATTTT
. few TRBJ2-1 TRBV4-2 CASSLSRDEQFF TGTGCCAGCAGCCTCTCCAGGGATGAGCAGTTCTTC
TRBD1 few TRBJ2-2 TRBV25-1 CASSRDRDTGELFF TGTGCCAGCAGCCGGGACAGAGACACCGGGGAGCTGTTTTTT
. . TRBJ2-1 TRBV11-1 CASSLVGGTSRNEQFF TGTGCCAGCAGCTTAGTAGGTGGGACTTCGAGAAATGAGCAGTTCTTC
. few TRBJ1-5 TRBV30 CACQWDTNQPQHF TGTGCCTGTCAATGGGACACGAATCAGCCCCAGCATTTT
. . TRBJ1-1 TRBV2 CASTRLVMNTEAFF TGTGCCAGCACCCGCCTAGTCATGAACACTGAAGCTTTCTTT
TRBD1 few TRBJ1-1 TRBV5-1 CASSTEGQGRAFF TGCGCCAGCAGCACCGAGGGACAGGGTCGGGCTTTCTTT
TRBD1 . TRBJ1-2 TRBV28 CASSLLAGGYGYTF TGTGCCAGCAGTCTCCTAGCAGGGGGCTATGGCTACACCTTC
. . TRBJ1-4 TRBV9 CASSPQGQAKLFF TGTGCCAGCAGCCCCCAGGGTCAGGCAAAACTGTTTTTT
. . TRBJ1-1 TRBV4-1 CASSQGWNTGNTEAFF TGCGCCAGCAGCCAAGGATGGAACACGGGTAACACTGAAGCTTTCTTT
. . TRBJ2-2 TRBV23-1 CASGTDRNSCPGELFF TGCGCCAGCGGCACCGACAGGAATTCTTGCCCCGGGGAGCTGTTTTTT
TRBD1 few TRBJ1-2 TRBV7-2 CASSLARDRVGGYTF TGTGCCAGCAGCTTAGCGCGGGACAGGGTCGGTGGCTACACCTTC
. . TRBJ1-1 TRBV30 CAWSHQEGEAFF TGTGCCTGGAGCCATCAGGAGGGGGAAGCTTTCTTT
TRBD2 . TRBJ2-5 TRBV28 CASTSGQETQYF TGTGCCAGTACTAGCGGCCAAGAGACCCAGTACTTC
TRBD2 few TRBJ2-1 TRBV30 CAWGTSGQAGNEQFF TGTGCCTGGGGGACTAGCGGGCAAGCGGGCAATGAGCAGTTCTTC
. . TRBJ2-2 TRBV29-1 CSTWASNTGELFF TGCAGTACGTGGGCCTCGAACACCGGGGAGCTGTTTTTT
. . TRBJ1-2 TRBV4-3 CASSPGGRNYGYTF TGCGCCAGCAGCCCGGGGGGAAGGAACTATGGCTACACCTTC
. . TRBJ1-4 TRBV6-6 CASSPSYEKLFF TGTGCCAGCAGTCCTTCTTATGAAAAACTGTTTTTT
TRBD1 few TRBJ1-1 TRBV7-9 CASSGTGDTEAFF TGTGCCAGCAGCGGGACAGGGGACACTGAAGCTTTCTTT
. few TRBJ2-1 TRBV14 CASSPGYNEQFF TGTGCCAGCAGCCCGGGATACAATGAGCAGTTCTTC
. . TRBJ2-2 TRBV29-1 CSVEKGLTGELFF TGCAGCGTTGAGAAGGGGTTGACCGGGGAGCTGTTTTTT
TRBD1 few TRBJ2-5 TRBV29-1 CSVDRTGGSETQYF TGCAGCGTTGACCGGACAGGGGGCAGCGAGACCCAGTACTTC
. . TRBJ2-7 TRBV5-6 CASSSPGAYSYEQYF TGTGCCAGCAGCTCCCCGGGAGCCTACTCCTACGAGCAGTACTTC
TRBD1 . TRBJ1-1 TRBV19 CASSETGAITEAFF TGTGCCAGTAGTGAGACAGGGGCGATCACTGAAGCTTTCTTT